This TCR beta chain comes out of a study of a mutant IDH1 vaccine in newly diagnosed glioma. Whole-study context: Patients got their first vaccination 4-6 weeks after radiotherapy alone, or with temozolomide cycles. Of the patients given treatment, around 60% were male and 37.5% were female, and a mean age of around 41 years was recorded.

With regard to this clone: Its antigen is as yet unknown.

Stated time point: week 11, during vaccination. A single vaccine dose contained 300 ug of mutant IDH1 20-mer peptide, and topical imiquimod was used with it. Libraries were prepared by immunoSEQ multiplex PCR; TCRdb keeps only in-frame clonotypes and omits some of them. This table has 100,000 to 120,000 clones, about nine tenths appearing once. CDR1 KGHSH and CDR2 LQKENI come from the germline V gene. V trimming: 3 bases; J trimming: 1 base; junction bases outside the gene matches: 8. There are 16 residues in the CDR3. The chain joins TRBV18 to TRBJ2-5, with TRBD2 matching 7 bases. The sequenced sample was PBMCs, obtained from a glioma patient whose treatment included an IDH1 peptide vaccine. This sequence originates from a woman aged 50 to 60 with glioma. CDR3 in amino acids: CASSPASGPLQETQYF. In DNA, the CDR3 is TGTGCCAGCTCACCCGCTAGCGGACCCCTCCAAGAGACCCAGTACTTC. The whole variable domain, filled in from reference TRBV18 and TRBJ2-5, reads NAGVMQNPRHLVRRRGQEARLRCSPMKGHSHVYWYRQLPEEGLKFMVYLQKENIIDESGMPKERFSAEFPKEGPSILRIQQVVRGDSAAYFCASSPASGPLQETQYFGPGTRLLVL.